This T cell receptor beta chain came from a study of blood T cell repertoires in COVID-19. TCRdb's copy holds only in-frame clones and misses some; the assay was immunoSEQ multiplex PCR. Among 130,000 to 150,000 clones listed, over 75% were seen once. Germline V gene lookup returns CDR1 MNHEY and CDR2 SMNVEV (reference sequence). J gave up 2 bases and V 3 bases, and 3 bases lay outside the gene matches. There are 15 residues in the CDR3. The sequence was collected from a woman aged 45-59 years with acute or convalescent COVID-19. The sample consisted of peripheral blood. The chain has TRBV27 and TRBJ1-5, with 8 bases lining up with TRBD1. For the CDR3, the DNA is TGTGCCAGCAGTTTCGGACAGGGAGGCAATCAGCCCCAGCATTTT. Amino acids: CASSFGQGGNQPQHF.